This TCR beta chain was sequenced for a study of a mutant IDH1 vaccine in newly diagnosed glioma. Across the whole study: Previous treatment comprised radiotherapy, temozolomide, or both, mostly both.

The repertoire was sequenced with immunoSEQ multiplex PCR; TCRdb's copy has only in-frame clones and lacks some. This table has approximately 16,000 clones, just under 97% appearing once. Time point: baseline, week 1 (first vaccination visit). Described treatment: pre-vaccination baseline after standard-of-care therapy. Patients carried new grade 3 or 4 IDH1-mutant astrocytomas lacking nuclear ATRX. The CDR3 contains 15 residues. Germline values: CDR1 SNHLY, CDR2 FYNNEI. The V and J ends lost 5 bases and 0 bases respectively, with 11 bases between them. The material sequenced was peripheral blood mononuclear cells (PBMCs), taken from a glioma patient treated with radiotherapy, temozolomide or both. The TCR comes from a woman aged 18-35 years with glioma. Some clones in this sample may be carry-over from other donors' samples. The chain carries TRBV2 and TRBJ1-5; weak D call: TRBD1 (6 bases). CDR3 in amino acids: CASSFETGSNQPQHF. The CDR3, as DNA: TGTGCCAGCAGTTTTGAGACAGGTAGCAATCAGCCCCAGCATTTT.